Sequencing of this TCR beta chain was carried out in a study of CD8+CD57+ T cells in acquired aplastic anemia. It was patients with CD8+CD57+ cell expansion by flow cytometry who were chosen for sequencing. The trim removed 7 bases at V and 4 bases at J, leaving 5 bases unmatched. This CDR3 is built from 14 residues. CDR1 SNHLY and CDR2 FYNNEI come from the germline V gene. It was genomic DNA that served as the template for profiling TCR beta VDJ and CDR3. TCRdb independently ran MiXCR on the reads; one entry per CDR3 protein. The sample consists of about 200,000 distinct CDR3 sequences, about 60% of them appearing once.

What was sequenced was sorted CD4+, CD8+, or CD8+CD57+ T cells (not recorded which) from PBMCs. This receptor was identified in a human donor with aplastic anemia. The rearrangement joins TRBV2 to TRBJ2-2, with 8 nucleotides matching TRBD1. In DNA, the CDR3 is TGTGCCAGCACGACAGGGGTGCCCACCGGGGAGCTGTTTTTT. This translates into CASTTGVPTGELFF.